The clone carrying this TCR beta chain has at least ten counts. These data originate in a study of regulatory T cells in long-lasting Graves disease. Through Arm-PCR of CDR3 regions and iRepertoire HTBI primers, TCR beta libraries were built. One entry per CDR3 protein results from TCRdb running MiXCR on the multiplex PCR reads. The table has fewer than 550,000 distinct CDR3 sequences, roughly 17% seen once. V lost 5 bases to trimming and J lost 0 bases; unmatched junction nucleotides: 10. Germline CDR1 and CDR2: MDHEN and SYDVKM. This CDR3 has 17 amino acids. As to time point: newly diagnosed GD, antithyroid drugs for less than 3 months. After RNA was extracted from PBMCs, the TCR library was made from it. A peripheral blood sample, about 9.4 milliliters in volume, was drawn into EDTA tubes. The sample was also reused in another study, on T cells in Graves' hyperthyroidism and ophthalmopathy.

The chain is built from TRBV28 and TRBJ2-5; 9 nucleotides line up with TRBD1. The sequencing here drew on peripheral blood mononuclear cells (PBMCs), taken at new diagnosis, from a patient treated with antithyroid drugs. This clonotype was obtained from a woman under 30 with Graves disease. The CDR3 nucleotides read TGTGCCAGCAGTAGTATCCGGGACAGGGTTGACCAAGAGACCCAGTACTTC. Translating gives CASSSIRDRVDQETQYF.